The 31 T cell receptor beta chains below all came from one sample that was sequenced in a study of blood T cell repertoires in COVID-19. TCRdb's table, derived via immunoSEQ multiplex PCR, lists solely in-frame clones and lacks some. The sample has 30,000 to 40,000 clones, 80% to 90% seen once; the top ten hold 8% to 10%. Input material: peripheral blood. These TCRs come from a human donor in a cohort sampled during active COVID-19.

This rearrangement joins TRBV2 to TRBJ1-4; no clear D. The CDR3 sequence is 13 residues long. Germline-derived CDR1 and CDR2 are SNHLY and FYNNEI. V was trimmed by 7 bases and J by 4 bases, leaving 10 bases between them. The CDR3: CASTILRNEKLFF. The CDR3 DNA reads TGTGCCAGCACCATCCTACGTAATGAAAAACTGTTTTTT.

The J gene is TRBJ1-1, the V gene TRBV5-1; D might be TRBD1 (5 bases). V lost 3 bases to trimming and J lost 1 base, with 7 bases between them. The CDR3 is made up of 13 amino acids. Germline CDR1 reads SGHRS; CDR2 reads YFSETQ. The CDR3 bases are TGCGCCAGCAGCTATGGACAGAACACTGAAGCTTTCTTT. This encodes CASSYGQNTEAFF.

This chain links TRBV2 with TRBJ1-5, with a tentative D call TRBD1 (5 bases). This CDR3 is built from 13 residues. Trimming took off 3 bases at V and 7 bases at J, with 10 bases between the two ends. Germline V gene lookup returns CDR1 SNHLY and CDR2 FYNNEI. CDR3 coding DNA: TGTGCCAGCAGTGACAGGGCTTGGCAGCCCCAGCATTTT. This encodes CASSDRAWQPQHF.

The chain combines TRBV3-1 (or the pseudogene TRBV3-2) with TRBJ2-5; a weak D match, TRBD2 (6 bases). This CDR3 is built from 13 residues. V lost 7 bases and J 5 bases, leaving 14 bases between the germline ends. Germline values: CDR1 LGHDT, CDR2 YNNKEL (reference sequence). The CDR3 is CASKDPRGETQYF. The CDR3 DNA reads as TGTGCCAGCAAAGACCCACGGGGGGAGACCCAGTACTTC.

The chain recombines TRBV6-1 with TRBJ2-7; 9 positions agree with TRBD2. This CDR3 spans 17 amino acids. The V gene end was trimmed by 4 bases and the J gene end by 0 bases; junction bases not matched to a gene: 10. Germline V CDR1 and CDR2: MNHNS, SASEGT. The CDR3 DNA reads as TGTGCCAGCAGTGGACTAGCGGCCCCATGGTTCTCCTACGAGCAGTACTTC. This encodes CASSGLAAPWFSYEQYF.

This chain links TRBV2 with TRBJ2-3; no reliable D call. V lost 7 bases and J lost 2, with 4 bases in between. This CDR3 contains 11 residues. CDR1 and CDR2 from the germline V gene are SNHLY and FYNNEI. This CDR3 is CASTFTDTQYF. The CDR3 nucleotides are TGTGCCAGCACCTTCACAGATACGCAGTATTTT.

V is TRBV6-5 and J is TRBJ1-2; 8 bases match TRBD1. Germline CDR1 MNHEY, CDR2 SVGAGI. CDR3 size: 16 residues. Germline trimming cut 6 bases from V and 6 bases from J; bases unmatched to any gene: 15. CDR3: CASSYGQGGPRDGYTF. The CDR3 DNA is TGTGCCAGCAGCTACGGACAGGGAGGTCCACGAGATGGCTACACCTTC.

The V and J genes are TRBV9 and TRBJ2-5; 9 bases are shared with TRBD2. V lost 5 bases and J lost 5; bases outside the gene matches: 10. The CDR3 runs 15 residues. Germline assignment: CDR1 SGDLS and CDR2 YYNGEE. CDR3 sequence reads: CASSLGLATSETQYF. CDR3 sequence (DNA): TGTGCCAGCAGTCTCGGACTAGCGACTTCGGAGACCCAGTACTTC.

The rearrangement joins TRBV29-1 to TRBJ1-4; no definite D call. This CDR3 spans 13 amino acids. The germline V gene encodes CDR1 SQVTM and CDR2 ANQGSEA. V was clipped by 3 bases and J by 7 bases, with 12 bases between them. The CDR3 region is CSVERFSGEKLFF. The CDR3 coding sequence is TGCAGCGTTGAGCGGTTTTCGGGTGAAAAACTGTTTTTT.

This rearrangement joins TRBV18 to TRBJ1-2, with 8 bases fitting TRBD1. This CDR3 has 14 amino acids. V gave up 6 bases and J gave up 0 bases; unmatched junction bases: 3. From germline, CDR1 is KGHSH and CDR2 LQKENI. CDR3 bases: TGTGCCAGCTCCGGGACAGGAACTAACTATGGCTACACCTTC. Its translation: CASSGTGTNYGYTF.

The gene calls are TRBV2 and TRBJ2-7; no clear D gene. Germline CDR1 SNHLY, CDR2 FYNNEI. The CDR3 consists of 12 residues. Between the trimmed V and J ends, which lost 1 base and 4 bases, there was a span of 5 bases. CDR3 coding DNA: TGTGCCAGCAGTGAAGGTCCATACGAGCAGTACTTC. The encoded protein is CASSEGPYEQYF.

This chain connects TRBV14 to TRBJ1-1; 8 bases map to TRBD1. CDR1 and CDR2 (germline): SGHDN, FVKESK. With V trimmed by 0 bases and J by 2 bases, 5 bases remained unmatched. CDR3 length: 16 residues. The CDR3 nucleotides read TGTGCCAGCAGCCAAGAACCGGGACAGGCCAACACTGAAGCTTTCTTT. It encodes CASSQEPGQANTEAFF.

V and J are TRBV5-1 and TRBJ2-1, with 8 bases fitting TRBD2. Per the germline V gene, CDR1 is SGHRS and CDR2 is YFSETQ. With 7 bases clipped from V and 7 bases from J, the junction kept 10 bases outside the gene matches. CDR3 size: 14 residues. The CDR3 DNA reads TGCGCCAGCCGGGGGGGAGCTCCGGGGAATGAGCAGTTCTTC. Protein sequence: CASRGGAPGNEQFF.

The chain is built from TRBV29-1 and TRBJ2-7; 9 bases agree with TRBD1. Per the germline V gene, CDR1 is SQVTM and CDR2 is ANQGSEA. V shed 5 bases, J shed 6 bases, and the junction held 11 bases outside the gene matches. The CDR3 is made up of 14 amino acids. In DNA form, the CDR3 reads TGCAGCGTTAACGACAACAGGGGGCCCGGCGAGCAGTACTTC. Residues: CSVNDNRGPGEQYF.

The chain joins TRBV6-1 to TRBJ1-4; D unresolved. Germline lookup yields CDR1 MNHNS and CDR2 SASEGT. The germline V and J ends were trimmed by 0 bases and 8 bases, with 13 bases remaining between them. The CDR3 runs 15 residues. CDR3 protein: CASSEAFPSGEKLFF. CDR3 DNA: TGTGCCAGCAGTGAAGCGTTCCCAAGCGGGGAAAAACTGTTTTTT.

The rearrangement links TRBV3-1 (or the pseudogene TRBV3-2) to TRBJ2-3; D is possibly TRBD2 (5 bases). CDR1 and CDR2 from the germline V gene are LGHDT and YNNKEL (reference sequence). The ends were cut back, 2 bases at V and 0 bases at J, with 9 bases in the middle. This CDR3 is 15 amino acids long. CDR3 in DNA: TGTGCCAGCAGCCAAACGGGGTCTAGCACAGATACGCAGTATTTT. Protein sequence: CASSQTGSSTDTQYF.

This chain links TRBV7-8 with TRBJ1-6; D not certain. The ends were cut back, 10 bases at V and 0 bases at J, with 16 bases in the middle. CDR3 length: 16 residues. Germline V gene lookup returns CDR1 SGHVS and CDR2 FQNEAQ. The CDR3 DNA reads TGTGCCATCAGATCACTGGGGAGCTCCTATAATTCACCCCTCCACTTT. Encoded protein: CAIRSLGSSYNSPLHF.

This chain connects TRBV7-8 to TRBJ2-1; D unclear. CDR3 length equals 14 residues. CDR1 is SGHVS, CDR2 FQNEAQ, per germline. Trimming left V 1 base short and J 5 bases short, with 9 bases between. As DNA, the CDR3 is TGTGCCAGCAGCTTAGTCAGACTTAACAATGAGCAGTTCTTC. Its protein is CASSLVRLNNEQFF.

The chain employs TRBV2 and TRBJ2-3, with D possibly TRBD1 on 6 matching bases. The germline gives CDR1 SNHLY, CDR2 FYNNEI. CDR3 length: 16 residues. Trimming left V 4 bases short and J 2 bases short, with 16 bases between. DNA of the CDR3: TGTGCCAGCAGTGTACAGGGCGCGCAAATCACAGATACGCAGTATTTT. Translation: CASSVQGAQITDTQYF.

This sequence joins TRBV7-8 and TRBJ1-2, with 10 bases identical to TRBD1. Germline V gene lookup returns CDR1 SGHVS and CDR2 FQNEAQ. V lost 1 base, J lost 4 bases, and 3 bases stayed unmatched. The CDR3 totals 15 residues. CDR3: CASSLEGQGIYGYTF. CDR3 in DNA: TGTGCCAGCAGCTTAGAGGGACAGGGGATCTATGGCTACACCTTC.

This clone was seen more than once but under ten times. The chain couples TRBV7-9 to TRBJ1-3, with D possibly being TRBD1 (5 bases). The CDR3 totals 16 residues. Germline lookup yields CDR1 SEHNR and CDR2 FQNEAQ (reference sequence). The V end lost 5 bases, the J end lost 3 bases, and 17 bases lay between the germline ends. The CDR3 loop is CASSPPPPGVGNTIYF. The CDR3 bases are TGTGCCAGCAGCCCCCCGCCACCGGGGGTTGGAAACACCATATATTTT.

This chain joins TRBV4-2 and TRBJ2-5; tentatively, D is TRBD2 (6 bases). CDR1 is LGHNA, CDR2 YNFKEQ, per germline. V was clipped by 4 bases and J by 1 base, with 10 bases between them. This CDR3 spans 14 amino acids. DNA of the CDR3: TGTGCCAGCAGCCGAGGAGGGACCCAAGAGACCCAGTACTTC. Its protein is CASSRGGTQETQYF.

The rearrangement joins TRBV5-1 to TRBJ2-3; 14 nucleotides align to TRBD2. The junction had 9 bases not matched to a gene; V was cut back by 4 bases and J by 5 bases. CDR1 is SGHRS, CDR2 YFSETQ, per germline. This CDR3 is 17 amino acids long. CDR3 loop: CASSLGTSGSSGDTQYF. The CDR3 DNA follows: TGCGCCAGCAGCCTAGGGACTAGCGGGAGCTCGGGAGATACGCAGTATTTT.

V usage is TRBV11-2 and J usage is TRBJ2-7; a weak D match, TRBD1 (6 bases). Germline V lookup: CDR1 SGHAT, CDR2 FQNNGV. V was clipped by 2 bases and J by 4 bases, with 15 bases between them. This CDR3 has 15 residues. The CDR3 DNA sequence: TGTGCCAGCAGCTTATTAACAGGGCCCCCTTACGAGCAGTACTTC. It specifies CASSLLTGPPYEQYF.

The CDR3, as DNA: TGTGCCAGCAGAGGACAGCTTGATTCACCCCTCCACTTT. Residues: CASRGQLDSPLHF. The chain joins TRBV6-6 to TRBJ1-6; D may be TRBD1 (6 bases). Trimming pared 6 bases from V and 8 bases from J, leaving 11 bases between. Germline V gives CDR1 MNHNY, CDR2 SVGAGI (reference sequence). This CDR3 has 13 residues.

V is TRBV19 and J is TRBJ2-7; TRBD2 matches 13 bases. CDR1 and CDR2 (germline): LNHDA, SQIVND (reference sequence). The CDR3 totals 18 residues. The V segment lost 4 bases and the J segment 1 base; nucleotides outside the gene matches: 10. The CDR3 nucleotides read TGTGCCAGTAGTAAGGCCTGGACTAGCGGGAGAGTTTCCTACGAGCAGTACTTC. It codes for CASSKAWTSGRVSYEQYF.

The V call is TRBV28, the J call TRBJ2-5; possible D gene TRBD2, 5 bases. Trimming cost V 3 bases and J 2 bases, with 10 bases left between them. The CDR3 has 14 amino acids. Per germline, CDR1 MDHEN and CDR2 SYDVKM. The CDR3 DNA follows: TGTGCCAGCAGTTTCGGAGGCAGGCAAGAGACCCAGTACTTC. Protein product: CASSFGGRQETQYF.

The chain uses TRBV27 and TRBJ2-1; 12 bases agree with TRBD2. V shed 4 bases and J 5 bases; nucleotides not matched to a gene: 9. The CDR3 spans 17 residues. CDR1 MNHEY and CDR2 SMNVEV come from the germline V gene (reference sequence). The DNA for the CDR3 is TGTGCCAGCAGTTCATCTAGCGGGAGGGCTTATAACAATGAGCAGTTCTTC. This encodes CASSSSSGRAYNNEQFF.

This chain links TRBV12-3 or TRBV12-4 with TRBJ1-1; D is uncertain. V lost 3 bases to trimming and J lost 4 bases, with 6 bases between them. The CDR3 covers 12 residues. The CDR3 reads CASSLEGTEAFF. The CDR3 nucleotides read TGTGCCAGCAGTTTGGAGGGCACTGAAGCTTTCTTT.

This CDR3 is CASSEGTTDTQYF. The CDR3 DNA reads TGCGCCAGCAGCGAAGGGACAACAGATACGCAGTATTTT. V gene TRBV5-1 combines with J gene TRBJ2-3; possibly TRBD1 for D (6 bases). The CDR3 extends over 13 amino acids. V lost 4 bases and J 3 bases, leaving 9 bases between the germline ends. Germline loops: CDR1 SGHRS, CDR2 YFSETQ.

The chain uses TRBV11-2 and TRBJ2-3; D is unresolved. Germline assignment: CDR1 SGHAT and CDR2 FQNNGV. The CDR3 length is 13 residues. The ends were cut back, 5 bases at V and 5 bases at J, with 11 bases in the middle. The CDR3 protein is CASSAARVDTQYF. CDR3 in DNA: TGTGCCAGCAGCGCCGCTCGGGTAGATACGCAGTATTTT. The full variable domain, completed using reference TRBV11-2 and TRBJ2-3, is EAGVAQSPRYKIIEKRQSVAFWCNPISGHATLYWYQQILGQGPKLLIQFQNNGVVDDSQLPKDRFSAERLKGVDSTLKIQPAKLEDSAVYLCASSAARVDTQYFGPGTRLTVL.